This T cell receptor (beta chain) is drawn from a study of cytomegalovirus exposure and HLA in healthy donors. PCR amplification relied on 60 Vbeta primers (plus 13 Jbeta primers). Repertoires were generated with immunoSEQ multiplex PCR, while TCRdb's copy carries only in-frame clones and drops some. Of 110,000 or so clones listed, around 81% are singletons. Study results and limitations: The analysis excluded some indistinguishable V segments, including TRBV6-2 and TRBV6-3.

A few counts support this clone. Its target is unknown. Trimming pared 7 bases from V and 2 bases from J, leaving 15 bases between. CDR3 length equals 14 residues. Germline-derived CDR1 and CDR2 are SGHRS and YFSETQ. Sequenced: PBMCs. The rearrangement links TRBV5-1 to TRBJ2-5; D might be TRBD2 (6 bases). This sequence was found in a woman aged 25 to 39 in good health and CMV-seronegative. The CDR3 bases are TGCGCCAGCCGTTGGAGCGGGCCTCAAGAGACCCAGTACTTC. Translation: CASRWSGPQETQYF.